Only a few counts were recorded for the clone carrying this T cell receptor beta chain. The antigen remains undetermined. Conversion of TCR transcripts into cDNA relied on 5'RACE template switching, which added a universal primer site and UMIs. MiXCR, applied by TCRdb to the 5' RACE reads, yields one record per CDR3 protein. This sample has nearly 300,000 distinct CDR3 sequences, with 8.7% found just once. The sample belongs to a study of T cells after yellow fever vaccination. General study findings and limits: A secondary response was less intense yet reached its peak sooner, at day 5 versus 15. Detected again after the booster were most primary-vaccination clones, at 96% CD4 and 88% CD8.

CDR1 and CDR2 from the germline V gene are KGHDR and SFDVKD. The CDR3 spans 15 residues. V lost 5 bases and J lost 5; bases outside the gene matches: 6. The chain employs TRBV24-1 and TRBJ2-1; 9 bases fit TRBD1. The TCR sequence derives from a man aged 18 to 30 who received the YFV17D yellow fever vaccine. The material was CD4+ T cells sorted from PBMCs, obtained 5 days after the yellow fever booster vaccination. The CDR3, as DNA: TGTGCCACCAGTGGGTGGGACAGGGAAAACAATGAGCAGTTCTTC. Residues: CATSGWDRENNEQFF.